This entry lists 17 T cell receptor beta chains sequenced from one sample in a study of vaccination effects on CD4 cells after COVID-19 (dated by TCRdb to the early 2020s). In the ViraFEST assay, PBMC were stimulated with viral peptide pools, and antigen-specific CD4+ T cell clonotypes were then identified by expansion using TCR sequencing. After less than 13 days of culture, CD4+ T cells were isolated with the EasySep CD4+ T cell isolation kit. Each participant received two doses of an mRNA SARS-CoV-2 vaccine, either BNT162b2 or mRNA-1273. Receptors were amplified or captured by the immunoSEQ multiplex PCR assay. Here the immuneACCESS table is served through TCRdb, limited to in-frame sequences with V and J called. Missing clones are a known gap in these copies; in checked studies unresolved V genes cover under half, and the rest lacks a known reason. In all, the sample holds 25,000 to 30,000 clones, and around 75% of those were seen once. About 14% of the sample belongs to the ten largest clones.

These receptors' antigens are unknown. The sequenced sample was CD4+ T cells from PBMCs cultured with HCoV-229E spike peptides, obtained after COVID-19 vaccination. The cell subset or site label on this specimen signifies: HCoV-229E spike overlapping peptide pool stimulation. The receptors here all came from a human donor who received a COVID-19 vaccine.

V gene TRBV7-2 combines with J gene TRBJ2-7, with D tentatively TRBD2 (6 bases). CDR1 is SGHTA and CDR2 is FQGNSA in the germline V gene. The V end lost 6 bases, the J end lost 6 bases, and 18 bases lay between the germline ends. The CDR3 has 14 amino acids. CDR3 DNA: TGTGCCAGCAGGGGGGGACTTATACTACGCGAGCAGTACTTC. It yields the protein CASRGGLILREQYF.

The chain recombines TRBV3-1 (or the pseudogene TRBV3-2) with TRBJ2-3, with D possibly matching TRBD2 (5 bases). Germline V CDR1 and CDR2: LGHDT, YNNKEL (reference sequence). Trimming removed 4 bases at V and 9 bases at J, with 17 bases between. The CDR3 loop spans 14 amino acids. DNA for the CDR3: TGTGCCAGCAGCCCCTCAACTAGTGCCAGCACGCAGTATTTT. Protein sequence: CASSPSTSASTQYF.

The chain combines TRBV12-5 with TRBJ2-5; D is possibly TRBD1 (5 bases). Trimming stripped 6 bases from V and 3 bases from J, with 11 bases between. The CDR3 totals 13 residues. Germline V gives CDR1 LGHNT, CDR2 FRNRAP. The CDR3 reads CASGVGLKETQYF. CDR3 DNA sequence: TGTGCTAGTGGGGTGGGGCTGAAAGAGACCCAGTACTTC.

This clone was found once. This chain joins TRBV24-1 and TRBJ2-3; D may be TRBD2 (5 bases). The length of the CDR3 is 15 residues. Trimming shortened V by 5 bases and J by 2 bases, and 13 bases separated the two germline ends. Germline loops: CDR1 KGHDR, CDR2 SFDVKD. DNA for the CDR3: TGTGCCACCAGTGGAGTTAGCGCCTACACAGATACGCAGTATTTT. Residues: CATSGVSAYTDTQYF.

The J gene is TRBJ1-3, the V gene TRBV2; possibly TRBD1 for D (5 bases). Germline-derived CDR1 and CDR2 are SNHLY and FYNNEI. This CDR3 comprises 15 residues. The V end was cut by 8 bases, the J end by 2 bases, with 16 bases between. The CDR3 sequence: CASGATGIPGNTIYF. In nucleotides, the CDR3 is TGTGCCAGCGGAGCAACAGGTATCCCTGGAAACACCATATATTTT.

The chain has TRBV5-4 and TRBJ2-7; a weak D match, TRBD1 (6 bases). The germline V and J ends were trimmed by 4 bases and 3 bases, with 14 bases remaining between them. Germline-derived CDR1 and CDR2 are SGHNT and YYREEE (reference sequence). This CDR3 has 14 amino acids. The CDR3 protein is CASSQGRRGYEQYF. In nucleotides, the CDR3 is TGTGCCAGCAGCCAGGGGAGACGCGGCTACGAGCAGTACTTC.

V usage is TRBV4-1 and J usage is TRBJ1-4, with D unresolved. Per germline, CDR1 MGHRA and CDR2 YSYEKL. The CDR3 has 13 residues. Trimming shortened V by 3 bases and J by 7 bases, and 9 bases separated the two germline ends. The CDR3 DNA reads TGCGCCAGCAGCCAGACGGTTAGTGAAAAACTGTTTTTT. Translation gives CASSQTVSEKLFF.

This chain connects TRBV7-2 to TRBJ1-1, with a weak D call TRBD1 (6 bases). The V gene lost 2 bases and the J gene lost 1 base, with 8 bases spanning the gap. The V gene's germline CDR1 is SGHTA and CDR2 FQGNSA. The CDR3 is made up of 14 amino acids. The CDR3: CASSLQQGNTEAFF. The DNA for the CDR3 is TGTGCCAGCAGCTTACAACAGGGGAACACTGAAGCTTTCTTT. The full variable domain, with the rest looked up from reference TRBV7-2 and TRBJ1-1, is GAGVSQSPSNKVTEKGKDVELRCDPISGHTALYWYRQSLGQGLEFLIYFQGNSAPDKSGLPSDRFSAERTGGSVSTLTIQRTQQEDSAVYLCASSLQQGNTEAFFGQGTRLTVV.

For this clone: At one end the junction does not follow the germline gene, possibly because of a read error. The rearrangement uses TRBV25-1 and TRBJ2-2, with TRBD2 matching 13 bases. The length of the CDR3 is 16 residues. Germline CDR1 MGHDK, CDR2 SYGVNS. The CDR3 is CASTGLAGVAAGELFF. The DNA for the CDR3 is TGTGCGAGCACCGGACTAGCGGGAGTTGCGGCCGGGGAGCTGTTTTTT. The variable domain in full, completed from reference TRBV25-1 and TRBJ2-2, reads EADIYQTPRYLVIGTGKKITLECSQTMGHDKMYWYQQDPGMELHLIHYSYGVNSTEKGDLSSESTVSRIRTEHFPLTLESARPSHTSQYLCASTGLAGVAAGELFFGEGSRLTVL.

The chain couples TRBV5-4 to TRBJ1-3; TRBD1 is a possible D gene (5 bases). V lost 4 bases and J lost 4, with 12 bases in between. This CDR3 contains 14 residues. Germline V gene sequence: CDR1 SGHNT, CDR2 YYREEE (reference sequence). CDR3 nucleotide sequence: TGTGCCAGCAGCGCGGGACGGCAAGGAAACACCATATATTTT. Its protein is CASSAGRQGNTIYF. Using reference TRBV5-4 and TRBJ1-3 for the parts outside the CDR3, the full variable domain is ETGVTQSPTHLIKTRGQQVTLRCSSQSGHNTVSWYQQALGQGPQFIFQYYREEENGRGNFPPRFSGLQFPNYSSELNVNALELDDSALYLCASSAGRQGNTIYFGEGSWLTVV.

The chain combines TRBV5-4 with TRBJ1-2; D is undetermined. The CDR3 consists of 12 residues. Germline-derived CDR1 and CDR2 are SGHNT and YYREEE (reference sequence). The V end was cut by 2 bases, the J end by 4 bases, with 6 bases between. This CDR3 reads CASSLSTYGYTF. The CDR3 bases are TGTGCCAGCAGCTTATCTACCTATGGCTACACCTTC.

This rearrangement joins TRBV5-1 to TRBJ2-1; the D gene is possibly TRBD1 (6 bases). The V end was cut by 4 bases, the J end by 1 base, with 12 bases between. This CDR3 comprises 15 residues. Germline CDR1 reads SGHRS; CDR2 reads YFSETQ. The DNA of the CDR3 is TGCGCCAGCAGCACGACAGGTGAATCCTACAATGAGCAGTTCTTC. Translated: CASSTTGESYNEQFF.

CDR3 nucleotide sequence: TGCGCCAGCACGGAGTTCGGCGAGCAGTACTTC. This encodes CASTEFGEQYF. The V and J genes are TRBV5-1 and TRBJ2-7; D is ambiguous. This CDR3 comprises 11 residues. CDR1 is SGHRS and CDR2 is YFSETQ in the germline V gene. Trimming pared 6 bases from V and 6 bases from J, leaving 10 bases between.

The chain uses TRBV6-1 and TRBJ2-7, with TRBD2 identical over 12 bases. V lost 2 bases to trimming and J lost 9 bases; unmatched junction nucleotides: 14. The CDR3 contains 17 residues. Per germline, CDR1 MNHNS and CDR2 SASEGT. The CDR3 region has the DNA TGTGCCAGCAGTGAAAAGATGGGGCTAGCGGGAGGGCCGGTGCAGTACTTC. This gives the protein CASSEKMGLAGGPVQYF.

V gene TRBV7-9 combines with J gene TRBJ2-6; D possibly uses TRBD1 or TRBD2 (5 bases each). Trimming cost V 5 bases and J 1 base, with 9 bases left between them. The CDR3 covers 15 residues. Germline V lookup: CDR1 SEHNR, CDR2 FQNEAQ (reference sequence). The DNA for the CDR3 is TGTGCCAGCAGCATTGGGGGATCTGGGGCCAACGTCCTGACTTTC. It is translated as CASSIGGSGANVLTF.

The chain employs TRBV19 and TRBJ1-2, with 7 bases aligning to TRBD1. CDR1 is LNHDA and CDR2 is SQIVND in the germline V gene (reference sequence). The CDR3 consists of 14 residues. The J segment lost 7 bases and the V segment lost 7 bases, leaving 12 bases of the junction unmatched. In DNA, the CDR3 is TGTGCCAGTACCCGAGGGGGCGCGGGGGGTGGCTACACCTTC. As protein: CASTRGGAGGGYTF.

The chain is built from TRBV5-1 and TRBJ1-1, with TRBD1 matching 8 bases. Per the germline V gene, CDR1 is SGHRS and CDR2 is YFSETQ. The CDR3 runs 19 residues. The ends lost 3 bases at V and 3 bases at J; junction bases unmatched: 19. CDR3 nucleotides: TGCGCCAGCAGCTCCGATAGACGGACAGGGCGGTCGACTGACACTGAAGCTTTCTTT. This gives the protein CASSSDRRTGRSTDTEAFF.